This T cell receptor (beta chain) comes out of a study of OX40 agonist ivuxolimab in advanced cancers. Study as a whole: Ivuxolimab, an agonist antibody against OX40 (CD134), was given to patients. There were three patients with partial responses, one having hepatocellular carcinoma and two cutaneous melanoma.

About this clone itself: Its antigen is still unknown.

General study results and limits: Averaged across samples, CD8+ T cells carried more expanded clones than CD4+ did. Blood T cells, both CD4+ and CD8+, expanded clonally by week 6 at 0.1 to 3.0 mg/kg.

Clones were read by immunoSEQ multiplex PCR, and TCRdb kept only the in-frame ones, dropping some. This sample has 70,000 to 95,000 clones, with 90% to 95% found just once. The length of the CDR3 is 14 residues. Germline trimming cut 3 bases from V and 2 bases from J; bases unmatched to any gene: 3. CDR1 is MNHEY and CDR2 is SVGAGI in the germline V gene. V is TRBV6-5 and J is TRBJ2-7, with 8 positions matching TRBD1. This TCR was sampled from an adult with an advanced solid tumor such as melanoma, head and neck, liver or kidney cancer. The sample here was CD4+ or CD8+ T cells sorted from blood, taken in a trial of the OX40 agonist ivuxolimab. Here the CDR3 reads CASSYTGGTYEQYF. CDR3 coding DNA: TGTGCCAGCAGTTATACAGGGGGAACCTACGAGCAGTACTTC.